Described below is a single T cell receptor (beta chain) sequence and its context. Its target is unknown. The CDR3 extends over 14 amino acids. V was cut by 6 bases and J by 6 bases, with 15 bases left in between. Germline CDR1 is KGHSH and CDR2 is LQKENI. The sample originates from a study of cytotoxic CD8 clonotypes in ibrutinib-treated CLL. About the research overall: Response samples were taken after a median roughly 12 months of treatment, range 6 to 36. Whole-study results and caveats: Clonality (at baseline) was higher than in age-matched healthy donors and tracked circulating CD8+ T-cell counts. Shared public clonotypes were rare, and on treatment they either got smaller or stayed the same.

Produced via immunoSEQ multiplex PCR; TCRdb's table is partial and in-frame only. The sample shows fewer than 45,000 clones, roughly 50% of them seen only once. The chain has TRBV18 and TRBJ2-1, with D perhaps matching TRBD1 or TRBD2 (5 bases each). The receptor comes from a human donor with chronic lymphocytic leukemia. The sequences come from PBMCs, collected before ibrutinib treatment. The CDR3 sequence is CASSQGTGSNEQFF. The CDR3 region has the DNA TGTGCCAGCTCTCAAGGGACGGGAAGCAATGAGCAGTTCTTC.